Following are 5 T cell receptor beta chains from one sample sequenced in a study of vaccination and CD4 T cells after COVID-19. Treatment meaning: roughly 10-day PBMC culture with coronavirus spike peptide pools or control peptides (ViraFEST assay). Pre-COVID-19 pandemic sampling (2011-2018) yielded the unexposed donor's CD4+ T cells. At the Johns Hopkins FTIC core, DNA taken from cultured CD4+ T cells was sequenced by way of the Oncomine TCR Beta short-read assay. TCRdb reprocessed the PCR reads with MiXCR, giving one entry per CDR3 protein. The table records 6,600 or so distinct CDR3 sequences, about two fifths of them present only once. These TCRs' antigens remain unknown. Sequencing input: CD4+ T cells from blood, cultured in vitro. The receptors stem from a human donor in good health.

The V gene is TRBV20-1, the J gene TRBJ1-1, with unresolved D. CDR3 length equals 12 residues. Trimming left V 0 bases short and J 4 bases short, with 6 bases between. Per the germline V gene, CDR1 is DFQATT and CDR2 is SNEGSKA (reference sequence). CDR3 region: CSARDRITEAFF. CDR3 nucleotide sequence: TGCAGTGCTAGAGACAGGATCACTGAAGCTTTCTTT.

The rearrangement uses TRBV6-1 and TRBJ1-5, with 9 bases aligning to TRBD1. The CDR3 extends over 16 amino acids. The V gene end was trimmed by 1 base and the J gene end by 5 bases; junction bases not matched to a gene: 6. CDR1 MNHNS and CDR2 SASEGT come from the germline V gene. The DNA of the CDR3 is TGTGCCAGCAGTGAAGGCTTGGGACAGGGCGATCAGCCCCAGCATTTT. Its protein product is CASSEGLGQGDQPQHF.

This clonotype was observed a few times. The V and J genes are TRBV15 and TRBJ2-2; possibly TRBD1 for D (5 bases). Looked up from germline, CDR1 is LNHNV and CDR2 is YYDKDF (reference sequence). Trimming took 5 bases from V and 2 from J, leaving 18 bases between them. The CDR3 totals 17 residues. As DNA, the CDR3 is TGTGCCACCAGCTTTATCCCAGGGCAAGGAAACACCGGGGAGCTGTTTTTT. Translation: CATSFIPGQGNTGELFF.

The chain has TRBV19 and TRBJ2-3; 11 positions agree with TRBD2. The germline gives CDR1 LNHDA, CDR2 SQIVND (reference sequence). J was trimmed by 5 bases and V by 2 bases; bases with no gene match: 3. This CDR3 contains 15 residues. As DNA, the CDR3 is TGTGCCAGTAGTATACTAGCGGGGGGCCAAGATACGCAGTATTTT. This codes for CASSILAGGQDTQYF.

The V and J genes are TRBV5-1 and TRBJ1-1; D call uncertain. Per germline, CDR1 SGHRS and CDR2 YFSETQ. Trimming pared 2 bases from V and 4 bases from J, leaving 12 bases between. This CDR3 has 14 amino acids. CDR3 protein: CASSFGEWGTEAFF. The CDR3 bases are TGCGCCAGCAGCTTCGGGGAGTGGGGCACTGAAGCTTTCTTT.